This TCR beta chain comes out of a study of T cell repertoires in cytomegalovirus infection. Looking at the study overall: Signatures in public TCR beta sequences pointed to both CMV infection and matching HLA type.

Via MiXCR, TCRdb re-called the reads, giving one row per CDR3 protein. Here the sample spans fewer than 550,000 distinct CDR3 sequences, about 11% being singletons. This clonotype has at least ten counts. No antigen is known for it. Notes on the study in general: Identification of carriers of CMV plus the relevant HLA was performed using cumulative public TCR beta family frequency. Ex vivo, HLA-C-restricted CMV-specific TCR beta clonotypes prevailed over the rest of the response.

What was sequenced was PBMCs. The sequence derives from a human donor in good health (CMV status not recorded). Some clones in this sample may be carry-over from other donors' samples.

The CDR3 spells CASSTGGVGQPQHF. The CDR3 nucleotides are TGTGCCAGCAGCACGGGCGGGGTCGGACAGCCCCAGCATTTT. This chain links TRBV28 with TRBJ1-5; the D is unclear. V lost 6 bases and J 7 bases, leaving 16 bases between the germline ends. The CDR3 length is 14 residues. Looked up from germline, CDR1 is MDHEN and CDR2 is SYDVKM.